The 20 T cell receptor beta chains given below trace back to one sample, sequenced in a study of PD-1 blockade in classical Hodgkin lymphoma. Time point here: cycle 4 day 1 (C4D1), after 6 weeks of nivolumab. Each patient experienced a relapse that followed autologous stem cell transplantation, and brentuximab vedotin exposure varied. Applied to thawed PBMCs, magnetic negative selection was the method used to isolate CD8+ T cells. Sequencing used immunoSEQ multiplex PCR; TCRdb keeps in-frame clones, though not all of them. The table includes about 12,000 clones, approximately 81% detected once. The sample in question was CD8+ T cells from blood, obtained before the fourth cycle of nivolumab. The receptors were gathered from a human donor with classical Hodgkin lymphoma. The donor label of this sample is uncertain.

This clone was counted a single time. This chain links TRBV19 with TRBJ2-2, with D tentatively TRBD2 (5 bases). The V end was cut by 5 bases, the J end by 1 base, with 5 bases between. Looked up from germline, CDR1 is LNHDA and CDR2 is SQIVND (reference sequence). This CDR3 comprises 13 residues. The CDR3, as DNA: TGTGCCAGTAGTGGGAGGAACACCGGGGAGCTGTTTTTT. Encoded protein: CASSGRNTGELFF. Full variable domain (missing parts from reference TRBV19 and TRBJ2-2): DGGITQSPKYLFRKEGQNVTLSCEQNLNHDAMYWYRQDPGQGLRLIYYSQIVNDFQKGDIAEGYSVSREKKESFPLTVTSAQKNPTAFYLCASSGRNTGELFFGEGSRLTVL.

This chain joins TRBV4-3 and TRBJ2-1; D remains unclear. Trimming shortened V by 1 base and J by 4 bases, and 17 bases separated the two germline ends. This CDR3 has 17 residues. CDR1 and CDR2 from the germline V gene are LGHNA and YSLEER. The CDR3 spells CASSQVSPATIYNEQFF. As DNA, the CDR3 is TGCGCCAGCAGCCAAGTCTCCCCAGCGACGATTTACAATGAGCAGTTCTTC.

The chain links TRBV19 to TRBJ1-4; 8 bases align to TRBD1. The CDR3 has 14 residues. J was trimmed by 8 bases and V by 3 bases; bases with no gene match: 5. Germline CDR1 is LNHDA and CDR2 is SQIVND (reference sequence). CDR3: CASSIRQGNEKLFF. In DNA form, the CDR3 reads TGTGCCAGTAGTATTCGACAGGGGAACGAAAAACTGTTTTTT.

The rearrangement joins TRBV7-6 to TRBJ1-1, with a tentative D call TRBD1 (6 bases). Germline assignment: CDR1 SGHVS and CDR2 FNYEAQ. The CDR3 is 14 amino acids. V was cut by 1 base and J by 4 bases, with 10 bases left in between. The CDR3 bases are TGTGCCAGCAGCTTAGGGGGGGCAGGCACTGAAGCTTTCTTT. Protein sequence: CASSLGGAGTEAFF.

The V gene is TRBV9, the J gene TRBJ2-5; tentative D call: TRBD1 (6 bases). Per the germline V gene, CDR1 is SGDLS and CDR2 is YYNGEE. Trimming removed 2 bases from V and 5 bases from J, with 19 bases in between. This CDR3 contains 16 residues. CDR3 DNA: TGTGCCAGCAGCGTTCAGGGGCGAGCGTTCGGGGAGACCCAGTACTTC. The encoded protein is CASSVQGRAFGETQYF.

J is TRBJ2-2 and V is TRBV5-4; 10 bases line up with TRBD2. This CDR3 region has 16 residues. Germline V gene sequence: CDR1 SGHNT, CDR2 YYREEE (reference sequence). With 3 bases clipped from V and 5 bases from J, the junction kept 7 bases outside the gene matches. CDR3 amino acids: CASSSLAGDYTGELFF. The CDR3 DNA follows: TGTGCCAGCAGCTCCCTAGCGGGAGATTATACCGGGGAGCTGTTTTTT.

The gene calls are TRBV12-2 and TRBJ2-1; the table gives TRBD2 as D, unverified against the DNA. TRBV12-2 is described as a pseudogene. There are 17 residues in the CDR3. CDR3 loop: CASRLGRTHRGYNEQFF. The CDR3 nucleotides read TGTGCAAGTCGCTTAGGGAGGACTCACCGTGGGTACAATGAGCAGTTCTTC.

This rearrangement joins TRBV30 to TRBJ2-7, with 7 bases fitting TRBD2. This CDR3 is built from 15 residues. The ends lost 4 bases at V and 4 bases at J; junction bases unmatched: 13. CDR1 and CDR2 from the germline V gene are GTSNPN and SVGIG (reference sequence). CDR3 nucleotide sequence: TGTGCCTGGACAGTCCCTGGGGGGGAGATTTACGAGCAGTACTTC. This sequence encodes CAWTVPGGEIYEQYF. Variable domain in full (rest from reference TRBV30 and TRBJ2-7): SQTIHQWPATLVQPVGSPLSLECTVEGTSNPNLYWYRQAAGRGLQLLFYSVGIGQISSEVPQNLSASRPQDRQFILSSKKLLLSDSGFYLCAWTVPGGEIYEQYFGPGTRLTVT.

The J gene is TRBJ1-5, the V gene TRBV10-3; 8 bases map to TRBD1. V was clipped by 2 bases and J by 6 bases; unmatched bases: 6. Germline V gives CDR1 ENHRY, CDR2 SYGVKD. The CDR3 has 15 amino acids. CDR3 sequence: CAISETDRGGQPQHF. The CDR3 DNA is TGTGCCATCAGTGAGACCGACAGGGGAGGTCAGCCCCAGCATTTT.

In this sample, this clone turned up a few times. The chain uses TRBV29-1 and TRBJ1-1; a possible D gene is TRBD1 (5 bases). Germline-derived CDR1 and CDR2 are SQVTM and ANQGSEA. The germline V and J ends were trimmed by 1 base and 4 bases, with 19 bases remaining between them. This CDR3 has 16 residues. CDR3 DNA sequence: TGCAGCGTTGAAGCGTCGGGGGGAGAGTGGGTCACTGAAGCTTTCTTT. It encodes CSVEASGGEWVTEAFF.

This chain connects TRBV5-6 to TRBJ1-5, with D perhaps TRBD1 (6 bases). Germline-derived CDR1 and CDR2 are SGHDT and YYEEEE. V was clipped by 5 bases and J by 1 base, with 13 bases between them. The CDR3 spans 15 residues. CDR3 in amino acids: CASSLIQGSNQPQHF. In DNA, the CDR3 is TGTGCCAGCAGTTTAATTCAGGGGAGCAATCAGCCCCAGCATTTT.

This clone showed up just once. V and J are TRBV7-9 and TRBJ2-7; 9 bases fit TRBD2. The germline gives CDR1 SEHNR, CDR2 FQNEAQ (reference sequence). V was clipped by 6 bases and J by 4 bases; unmatched bases: 10. The CDR3 contains 15 residues. The CDR3 region has the DNA TGTGCCAGCAGTCCCGTCAGTAGCGGGAGTTACGAGCAGTACTTC. Translated: CASSPVSSGSYEQYF.

J is TRBJ1-3 and V is TRBV19; D is ambiguous. V was trimmed by 6 bases and J by 6 bases, leaving 9 bases between them. The CDR3 is 12 residues long. The germline V gene has CDR1 LNHDA and CDR2 SQIVND (reference sequence). The CDR3 sequence: CASSAGENTIYF. DNA for the CDR3: TGTGCCAGTAGCGCCGGTGAAAACACCATATATTTT.

This clone showed up just once. This chain uses TRBV29-1 with TRBJ2-1; D is possibly TRBD1 or TRBD2 (5 bases each). V was shortened by 5 bases and J by 5 bases, with 19 bases between the two germline ends. The germline V gene encodes CDR1 SQVTM and CDR2 ANQGSEA. CDR3 length: 15 residues. CDR3 coding DNA: TGCAGCGTTCCGGGGCGTGAGAGCCTAAACAATGAGCAGTTCTTC. Encoded protein: CSVPGRESLNNEQFF.

The chain is built from TRBV19 and TRBJ2-1, with 9 positions matching TRBD2. The CDR3 is made up of 18 amino acids. V dropped 3 bases and J dropped 5; count of bases not matched to a gene: 14. CDR1 LNHDA and CDR2 SQIVND come from the germline V gene (reference sequence). The CDR3 DNA is TGTGCCAGTAGTATTAGGCTGTTTAGGGCGGGAGGGGACAATGAGCAGTTCTTC. Protein sequence: CASSIRLFRAGGDNEQFF. Based on the CDR3 plus reference TRBV19 and TRBJ2-1, the full variable domain is DGGITQSPKYLFRKEGQNVTLSCEQNLNHDAMYWYRQDPGQGLRLIYYSQIVNDFQKGDIAEGYSVSREKKESFPLTVTSAQKNPTAFYLCASSIRLFRAGGDNEQFFGPGTRLTVL.

V gene TRBV28 combines with J gene TRBJ2-7; the D gene is possibly TRBD1 (6 bases). The CDR3 has 17 amino acids. Trimming took 4 bases from V and 0 from J, leaving 19 bases between them. Germline V gene lookup returns CDR1 MDHEN and CDR2 SYDVKM. CDR3 in DNA: TGTGCCAGCAGTTCCCCACGACAGGCCCCTCTCTCCTACGAGCAGTACTTC. Translated: CASSSPRQAPLSYEQYF.

This chain connects TRBV7-9 to TRBJ2-7, with 14 bases fitting TRBD2. This CDR3 is 15 amino acids long. The trim removed 4 bases at V and 4 bases at J, leaving 3 bases unmatched. Germline CDR1 SEHNR, CDR2 FQNEAQ (reference sequence). Here the CDR3 reads CASSSTSGRVYEQYF. The CDR3 DNA follows: TGTGCCAGCAGCTCGACTAGCGGGAGGGTGTACGAGCAGTACTTC.

This sequence joins TRBV6-6 and TRBJ2-3; D call uncertain. The CDR3 loop spans 14 amino acids. Trimming left V 7 bases short and J 3 bases short, with 14 bases between. CDR1 and CDR2 (germline): MNHNY, SVGAGI (reference sequence). The CDR3 DNA sequence: TGTGCCAGCACCGAACGGACCACTACAGATACGCAGTATTTT. Translated, it gives CASTERTTTDTQYF.

This clone was counted once. The chain uses TRBV5-1 and TRBJ2-2; a possible D gene is TRBD2 (6 bases). The CDR3 has 15 amino acids. Germline V gene sequence: CDR1 SGHRS, CDR2 YFSETQ. The V end lost 2 bases, the J end lost 2 bases, and 10 bases lay between the germline ends. CDR3 in amino acids: CASSFRGGNTGELFF. DNA for the CDR3: TGCGCCAGCAGCTTTAGGGGAGGAAACACCGGGGAGCTGTTTTTT.

The J gene is TRBJ2-4, the V gene TRBV11-2; 7 bases are shared with TRBD2. Trimming took 5 bases from V and 5 from J; bases not matched to a gene: 15. Germline CDR1 is SGHAT and CDR2 is FQNNGV. The CDR3 consists of 17 residues. The CDR3, as DNA: TGTGCCAGCAGCCTAACTCTGGGACTACCCCTCCAAAACATTCAGTACTTC. The encoded protein is CASSLTLGLPLQNIQYF.